This TCR beta chain was captured by sequencing in a study of T cell responses to AZD1222 COVID-19 vaccine (dated by TCRdb to the early 2020s). About the study as a whole: TCR sequencing was performed for 230 to 250 trial participants, of whom about 200 were given two doses of AZD1222 and around 25 were given two doses of MenACWY control vaccine. Enrollment into the trials was organized by age into subgroups of 18-55, 56-69 and 70-plus years, and those subgroups contained approximately 160, 26 and 62 TCR-sequenced participants, respectively. Overall study results and their limits: Most participants were white British and females outnumbered males, and the authors suggested that clonal diversity may have been underestimated. A significant rise in spike-specific TCR breadth and depth was observed after two AZD1222 doses relative to day 0 and relative to MenACWY recipients. Epitopes outside the regions mutated in the B.1.351 and B.1.1.7 variants were reportedly recognized by nearly half of the unique spike-specific TCRs. No day 14 peak-response samples were available, so repertoires were characterized only after the peak T cell response. In the small 56-69-year group, the increase in depth fell short of significance, most likely because of low power. Vaccine-associated CD4 TCRs spanned the whole spike protein, with dominant responses in regions 160-218 and 743-854. Conclusions about previously exposed vaccinees were limited because only six or seven AZD1222 recipients were SARS-CoV-2 seropositive at baseline.

Reading the germline V gene (reference sequence) gives CDR1 LNHDA and CDR2 SQIVND. The CDR3 spans 16 residues, from the cysteine through the phenylalanine. The CDR3 DNA has 48 bases and is translated from base 1. On this clone: The antigen this receptor binds is unknown. An end of the junction differs from the germline gene, which may be a read error.

The time point tag for this specimen amounts to: about 28 days (+/-7) after the second vaccine dose. AZD1222 recipients whose second dose came at about 4 weeks and those whose second dose came at about 12 weeks were combined into one group, since spike-specific TCR depth and breadth did not differ between the two schedules. Vaccinee samples were obtained from the UK trials COV001 and COV002, which included a single-blind randomized controlled phase 2/3 trial of AZD1222 (ChAdOx1 nCoV-19) in healthy adults. For TCRbeta chain sequencing, PBMC samples from trial participants were taken at day 0 and at day 28 after the second dose. The CDR3 regions of human TCRbeta chains were analyzed by immunosequencing. The paper's data handling went like this. Repertoire TCRs were matched against a reference library of SARS-CoV-2-specific TCRs generated with the MIRA antigen-specificity platform. Breadth was defined as the fraction of unique TCRs that were SARS-CoV-2-associated. Depth was defined as the fraction of total T cells that were SARS-CoV-2-associated. Using the MIRA data, every spike-specific TCR was mapped to the spike region that the TCR reacted to and assigned to either a CD4 or a CD8 class. Log10-transformed breadth and depth values were compared by one-way ANOVA with Sidak's multiple comparisons tests. TCRdb took this table from immuneACCESS and kept in-frame rearrangements with V and J called. Such tables lack part of the clones; where checked against another copy, unresolved V genes explain under half of the gap, and the rest is unexplained. From that table come the V and J calls and clone size; the DNA was used to work out D and trimming. For this sample the table gives roughly 100,000 clones, of which roughly 84% were detected only once. The ten largest clones add up to 14% of the sample.

The sequenced sample was peripheral blood, obtained 28 days after the second AZD1222 dose. The receptor was derived from an adult who received the AZD1222 COVID-19 vaccine. The rearranged chain carries TRBV19 and TRBJ2-1; perhaps TRBD1 is the D gene, with 5 bases matching. The DNA sequence reads TGTGCCAGTAGTATTGGTCTAGGGGTGGGCTACGATGAGCAGTTCTTC. It is translated as CASSIGLGVGYDEQFF.